This record looks at one T cell receptor (beta chain) sequence and its context. The data are from a study of cytomegalovirus exposure and HLA in healthy donors. The primer mix had 60 Vbeta and 13 Jbeta primers. Clones were read by immunoSEQ multiplex PCR, and TCRdb kept only the in-frame ones, dropping some. This table holds more than 100,000 clones, 82% found once. The CDR3 covers 16 residues. Germline-derived CDR1 and CDR2 are SGHTA and FQGTGA. V lost 1 base, J lost 0 bases, and 11 bases lay in between. The material sequenced was PBMCs. The chain carries TRBV7-3 and TRBJ2-3; D is perhaps TRBD1 (6 bases). This clonotype was obtained from a woman in her fifties or sixties in good health and CMV-seropositive. The chain's CDR3 is CASSLMGATSTDTQYF. For the CDR3, the DNA is TGTGCCAGCAGCTTAATGGGGGCTACTAGCACAGATACGCAGTATTTT.